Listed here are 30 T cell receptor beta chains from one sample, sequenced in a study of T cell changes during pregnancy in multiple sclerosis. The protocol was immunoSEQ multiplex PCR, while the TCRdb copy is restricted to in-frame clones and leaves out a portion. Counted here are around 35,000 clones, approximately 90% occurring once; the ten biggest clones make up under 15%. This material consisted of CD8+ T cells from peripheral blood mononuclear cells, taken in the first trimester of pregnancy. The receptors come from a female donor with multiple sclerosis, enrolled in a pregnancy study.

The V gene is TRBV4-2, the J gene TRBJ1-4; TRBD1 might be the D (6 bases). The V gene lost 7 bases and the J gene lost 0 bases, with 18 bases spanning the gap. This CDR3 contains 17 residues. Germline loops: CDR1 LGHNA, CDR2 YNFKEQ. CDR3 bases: TGTGCCAGCACCTCAACTTTTGCAGGGGCAACTAATGAAAAACTGTTTTTT. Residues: CASTSTFAGATNEKLFF.

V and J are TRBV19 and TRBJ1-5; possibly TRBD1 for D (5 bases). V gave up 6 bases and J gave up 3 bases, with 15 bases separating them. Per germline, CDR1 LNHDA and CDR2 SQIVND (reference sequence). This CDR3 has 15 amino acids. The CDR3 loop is CASSTHDSHNQPQHF. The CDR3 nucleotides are TGTGCCAGTAGCACTCATGACAGCCACAATCAGCCCCAGCATTTT.

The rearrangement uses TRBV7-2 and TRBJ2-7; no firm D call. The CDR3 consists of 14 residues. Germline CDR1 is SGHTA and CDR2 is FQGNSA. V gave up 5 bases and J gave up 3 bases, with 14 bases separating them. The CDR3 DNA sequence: TGTGCCAGCAGCGAGCCGAACCGCGTCTACGAGCAGTACTTC. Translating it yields CASSEPNRVYEQYF.

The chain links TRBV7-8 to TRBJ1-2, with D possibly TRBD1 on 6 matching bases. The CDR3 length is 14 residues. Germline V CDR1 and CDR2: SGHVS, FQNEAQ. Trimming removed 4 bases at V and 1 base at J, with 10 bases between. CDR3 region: CASSSRGGNYGYTF. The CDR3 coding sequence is TGTGCCAGCAGCTCCAGGGGTGGTAACTATGGCTACACCTTC. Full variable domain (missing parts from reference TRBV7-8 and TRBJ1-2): GAGVSQSPRYKVAKRGQDVALRCDPISGHVSLFWYQQALGQGPEFLTYFQNEAQLDKSGLPSDRFFAERPEGSVSTLKIQRTQQEDSAVYLCASSSRGGNYGYTFGSGTRLTVV.

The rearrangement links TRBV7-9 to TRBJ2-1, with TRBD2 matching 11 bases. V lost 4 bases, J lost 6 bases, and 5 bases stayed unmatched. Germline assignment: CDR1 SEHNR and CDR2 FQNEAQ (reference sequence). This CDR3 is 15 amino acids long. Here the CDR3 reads CASSWASGRLNEQFF. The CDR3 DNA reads TGTGCCAGCAGCTGGGCTAGCGGGAGGCTCAATGAGCAGTTCTTC.

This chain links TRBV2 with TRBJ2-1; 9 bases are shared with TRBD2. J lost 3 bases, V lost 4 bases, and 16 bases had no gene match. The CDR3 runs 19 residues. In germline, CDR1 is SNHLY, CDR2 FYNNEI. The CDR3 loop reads CASSVGSSRAGGHYNEQFF. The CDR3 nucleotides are TGTGCCAGCAGTGTCGGTTCATCGCGAGCGGGAGGCCACTACAATGAGCAGTTCTTC. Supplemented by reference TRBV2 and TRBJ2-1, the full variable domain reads EPEVTQTPSHQVTQMGQEVILRCVPISNHLYFYWYRQILGQKVEFLVSFYNNEISEKSEIFDDQFSVERPDGSNFTLKIRSTKLEDSAMYFCASSVGSSRAGGHYNEQFFGPGTRLTVL.

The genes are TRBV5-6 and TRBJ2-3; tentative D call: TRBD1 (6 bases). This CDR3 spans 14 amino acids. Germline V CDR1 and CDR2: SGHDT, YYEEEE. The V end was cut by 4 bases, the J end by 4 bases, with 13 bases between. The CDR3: CASSQDSNPDTQYF. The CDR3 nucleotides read TGTGCCAGCAGCCAGGACAGCAACCCAGATACGCAGTATTTT.

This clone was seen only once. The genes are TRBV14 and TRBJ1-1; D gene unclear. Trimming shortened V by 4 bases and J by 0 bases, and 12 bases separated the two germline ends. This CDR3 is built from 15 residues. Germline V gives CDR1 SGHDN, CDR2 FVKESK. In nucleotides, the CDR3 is TGTGCCAGCAGCCGGTTTGACATGATGAACACTGAAGCTTTCTTT. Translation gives CASSRFDMMNTEAFF. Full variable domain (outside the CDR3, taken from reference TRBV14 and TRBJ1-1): EAGVTQFPSHSVIEKGQTVTLRCDPISGHDNLYWYRRVMGKEIKFLLHFVKESKQDESGMPNNRFLAERTGGTYSTLKVQPAELEDSGVYFCASSRFDMMNTEAFFGQGTRLTVV.

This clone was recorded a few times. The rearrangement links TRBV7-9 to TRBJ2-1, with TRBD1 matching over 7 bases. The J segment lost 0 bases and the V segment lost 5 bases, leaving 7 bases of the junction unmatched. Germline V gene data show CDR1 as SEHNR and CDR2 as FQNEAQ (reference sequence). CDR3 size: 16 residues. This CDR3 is CASSGHRGSSYNEQFF. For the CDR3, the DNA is TGTGCCAGCAGCGGGCACAGGGGAAGCTCCTACAATGAGCAGTTCTTC. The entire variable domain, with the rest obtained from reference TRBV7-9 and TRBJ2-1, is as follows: DTGVSQNPRHKITKRGQNVTFRCDPISEHNRLYWYRQTLGQGPEFLTYFQNEAQLEKSRLLSDRFSAERPKGSFSTLEIQRTEQGDSAMYLCASSGHRGSSYNEQFFGPGTRLTVL.

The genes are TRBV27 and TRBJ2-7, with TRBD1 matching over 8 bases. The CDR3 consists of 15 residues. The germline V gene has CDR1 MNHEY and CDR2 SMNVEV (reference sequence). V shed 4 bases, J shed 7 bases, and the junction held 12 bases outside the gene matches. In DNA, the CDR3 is TGTGCCAGCAGTTCGGCTGGACAGGGCGTCTGGGAGCAGTACTTC. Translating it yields CASSSAGQGVWEQYF.

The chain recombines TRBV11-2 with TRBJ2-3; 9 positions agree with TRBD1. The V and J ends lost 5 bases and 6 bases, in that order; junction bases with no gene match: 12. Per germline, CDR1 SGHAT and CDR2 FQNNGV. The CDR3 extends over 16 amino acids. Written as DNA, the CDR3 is TGTGCCAGCAGCGCTCCGGGACAGGGACATATTGATACGCAGTATTTT. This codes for CASSAPGQGHIDTQYF.

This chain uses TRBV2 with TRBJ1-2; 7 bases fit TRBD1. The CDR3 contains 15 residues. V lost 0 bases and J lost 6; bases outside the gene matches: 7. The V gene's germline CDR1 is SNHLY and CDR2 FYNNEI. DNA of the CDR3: TGTGCCAGCAGTGAAGCAAAGGGGCAGGGGGATGGCTACACCTTC. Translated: CASSEAKGQGDGYTF.

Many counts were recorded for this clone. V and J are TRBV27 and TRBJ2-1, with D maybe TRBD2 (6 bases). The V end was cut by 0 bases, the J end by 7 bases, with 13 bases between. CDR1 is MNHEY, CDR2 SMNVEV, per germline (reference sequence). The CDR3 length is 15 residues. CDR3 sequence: CASSLSRGGRNEQFF. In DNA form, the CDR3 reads TGTGCCAGCAGTTTATCGAGAGGAGGGCGTAATGAGCAGTTCTTC.

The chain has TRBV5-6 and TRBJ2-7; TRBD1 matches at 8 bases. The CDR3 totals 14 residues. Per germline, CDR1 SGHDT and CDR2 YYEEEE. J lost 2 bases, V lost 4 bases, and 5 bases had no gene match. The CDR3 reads CASSHGQGPYEQYF. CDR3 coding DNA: TGTGCCAGCAGCCATGGACAGGGTCCCTACGAGCAGTACTTC.

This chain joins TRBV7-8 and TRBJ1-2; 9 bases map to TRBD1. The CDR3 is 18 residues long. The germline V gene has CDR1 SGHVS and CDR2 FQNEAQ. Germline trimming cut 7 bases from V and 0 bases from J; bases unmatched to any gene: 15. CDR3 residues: CASTTPTGGSSANYGYTF. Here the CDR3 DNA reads TGTGCCAGCACGACACCGACAGGGGGATCATCGGCTAACTATGGCTACACCTTC. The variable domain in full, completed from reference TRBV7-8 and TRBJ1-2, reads GAGVSQSPRYKVAKRGQDVALRCDPISGHVSLFWYQQALGQGPEFLTYFQNEAQLDKSGLPSDRFFAERPEGSVSTLKIQRTQQEDSAVYLCASTTPTGGSSANYGYTFGSGTRLTVV.

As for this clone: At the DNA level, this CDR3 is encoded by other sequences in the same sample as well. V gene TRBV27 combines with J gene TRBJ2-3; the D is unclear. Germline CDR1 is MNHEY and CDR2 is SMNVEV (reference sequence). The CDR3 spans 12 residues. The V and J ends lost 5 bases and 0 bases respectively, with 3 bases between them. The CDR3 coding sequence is TGTGCCAGCAGTCCAAGCACAGATACGCAGTATTTT. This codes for CASSPSTDTQYF.

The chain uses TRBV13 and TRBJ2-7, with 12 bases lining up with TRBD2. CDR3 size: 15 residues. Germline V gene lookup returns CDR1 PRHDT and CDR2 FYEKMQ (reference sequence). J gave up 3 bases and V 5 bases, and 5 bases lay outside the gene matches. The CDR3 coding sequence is TGTGCCAGCAGCGAGTGGACTAGCGGGAACTACGAGCAGTACTTC. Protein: CASSEWTSGNYEQYF.

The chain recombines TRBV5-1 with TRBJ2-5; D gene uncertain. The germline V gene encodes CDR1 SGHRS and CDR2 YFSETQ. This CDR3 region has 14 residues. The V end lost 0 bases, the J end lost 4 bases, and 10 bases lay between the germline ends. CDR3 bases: TGCGCCAGCAGCTTGGCCCCCTCCCGAGAGACCCAGTACTTC. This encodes CASSLAPSRETQYF. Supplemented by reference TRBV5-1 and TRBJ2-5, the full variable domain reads KAGVTQTPRYLIKTRGQQVTLSCSPISGHRSVSWYQQTPGQGLQFLFEYFSETQRNKGNFPGRFSGRQFSNSRSEMNVSTLELGDSALYLCASSLAPSRETQYFGPGTRLLVL.

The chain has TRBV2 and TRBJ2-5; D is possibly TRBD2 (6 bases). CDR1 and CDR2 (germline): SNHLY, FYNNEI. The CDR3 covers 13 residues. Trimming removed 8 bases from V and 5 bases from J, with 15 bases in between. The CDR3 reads CASPEGRSETQYF. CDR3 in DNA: TGTGCCAGCCCGGAGGGGCGTTCGGAGACCCAGTACTTC. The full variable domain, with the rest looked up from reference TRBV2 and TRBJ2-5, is EPEVTQTPSHQVTQMGQEVILRCVPISNHLYFYWYRQILGQKVEFLVSFYNNEISEKSEIFDDQFSVERPDGSNFTLKIRSTKLEDSAMYFCASPEGRSETQYFGPGTRLLVL.

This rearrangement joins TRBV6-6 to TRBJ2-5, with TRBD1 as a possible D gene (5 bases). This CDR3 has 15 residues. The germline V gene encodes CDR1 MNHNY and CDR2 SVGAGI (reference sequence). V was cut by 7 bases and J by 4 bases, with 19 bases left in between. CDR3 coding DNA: TGTGCCAGCACCCCAGCGATGGGGCCCGGAGAGACCCAGTACTTC. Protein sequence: CASTPAMGPGETQYF.

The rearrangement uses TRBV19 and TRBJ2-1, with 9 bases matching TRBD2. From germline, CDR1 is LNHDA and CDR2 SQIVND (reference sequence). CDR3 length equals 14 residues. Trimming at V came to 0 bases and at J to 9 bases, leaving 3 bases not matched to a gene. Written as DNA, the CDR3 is TGTGCCAGTAGTATAGAGGGACTAGCTGGTGAGCAGTTCTTC. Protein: CASSIEGLAGEQFF.

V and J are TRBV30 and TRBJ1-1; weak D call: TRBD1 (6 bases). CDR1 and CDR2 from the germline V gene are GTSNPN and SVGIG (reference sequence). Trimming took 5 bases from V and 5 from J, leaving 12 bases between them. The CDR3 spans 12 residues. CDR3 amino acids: CAWGVGGTEAFF. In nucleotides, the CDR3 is TGTGCCTGGGGGGTAGGGGGTACTGAAGCTTTCTTT.

CDR3 DNA sequence: TGCGCCAGCAGCCTACAGAATAGCGGGCTGGGGGATGAGCAGTTCTTC. This sequence encodes CASSLQNSGLGDEQFF. The chain is built from TRBV4-1 and TRBJ2-1; TRBD2 agrees at 7 bases. The CDR3 is 16 residues long. In germline, CDR1 is MGHRA, CDR2 YSYEKL. Unmatched junction bases numbered 14, after V lost 4 bases and J lost 8 bases.

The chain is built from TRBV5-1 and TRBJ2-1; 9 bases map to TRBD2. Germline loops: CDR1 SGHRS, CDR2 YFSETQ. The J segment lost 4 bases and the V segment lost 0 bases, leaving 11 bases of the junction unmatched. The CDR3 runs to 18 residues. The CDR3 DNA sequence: TGCGCCAGCAGCTTGGATGCACGGGGCGGGAGGGGTTACAATGAGCAGTTCTTC. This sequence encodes CASSLDARGGRGYNEQFF.

CDR3 protein: CASSFKAGLNRFGYNEQFF. CDR3 nucleotides: TGTGCCAGCAGCTTTAAGGCGGGTCTTAACAGATTTGGGTACAATGAGCAGTTCTTC. The V call is TRBV7-6, the J call TRBJ2-1, with D possibly being TRBD2 (5 bases). The CDR3 runs to 19 residues. Germline CDR1 is SGHVS and CDR2 is FNYEAQ. With 3 bases removed from V and 4 bases from J, the gap between germline ends came to 25 bases. Full variable domain (rest looked up from reference TRBV7-6 and TRBJ2-1): GAGVSQSPRYKVTKRGQDVALRCDPISGHVSLYWYRQALGQGPEFLTYFNYEAQQDKSGLPNDRFSAERPEGSISTLTIQRTEQRDSAMYRCASSFKAGLNRFGYNEQFFGPGTRLTVL.

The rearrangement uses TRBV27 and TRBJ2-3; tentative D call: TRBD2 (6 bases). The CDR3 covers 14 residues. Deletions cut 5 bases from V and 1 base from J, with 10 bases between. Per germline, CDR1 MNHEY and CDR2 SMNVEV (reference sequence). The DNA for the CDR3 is TGTGCCAGCAGTCATTCGGGGGGCACAGATACGCAGTATTTT. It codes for CASSHSGGTDTQYF.

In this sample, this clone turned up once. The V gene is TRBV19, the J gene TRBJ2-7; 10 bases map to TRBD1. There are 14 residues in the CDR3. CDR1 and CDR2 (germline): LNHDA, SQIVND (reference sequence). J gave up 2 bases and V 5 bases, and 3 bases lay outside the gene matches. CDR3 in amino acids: CASSLDRGPYEQYF. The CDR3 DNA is TGTGCCAGTAGTCTCGACAGGGGGCCCTACGAGCAGTACTTC.

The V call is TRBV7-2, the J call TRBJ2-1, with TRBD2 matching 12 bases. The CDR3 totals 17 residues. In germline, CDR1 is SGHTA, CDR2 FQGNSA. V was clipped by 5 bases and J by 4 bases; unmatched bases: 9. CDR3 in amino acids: CASSESSGTSGYNEQFF. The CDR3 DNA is TGTGCCAGCAGCGAATCCTCCGGGACTAGCGGGTACAATGAGCAGTTCTTC.

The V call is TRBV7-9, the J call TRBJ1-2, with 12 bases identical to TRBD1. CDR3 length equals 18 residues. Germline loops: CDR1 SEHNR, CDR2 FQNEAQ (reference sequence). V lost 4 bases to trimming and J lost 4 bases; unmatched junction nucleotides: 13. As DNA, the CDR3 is TGTGCCAGCAGCTCCTTACCGGGACAGGGGGCTTTTTTCTATGGCTACACCTTC. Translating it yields CASSSLPGQGAFFYGYTF.

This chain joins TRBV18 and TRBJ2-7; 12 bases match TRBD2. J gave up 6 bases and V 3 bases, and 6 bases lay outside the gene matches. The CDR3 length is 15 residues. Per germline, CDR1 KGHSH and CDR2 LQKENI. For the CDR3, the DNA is TGTGCCAGCTCACCGACTAGCGGGAGTAAAGGCGAGCAGTACTTC. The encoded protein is CASSPTSGSKGEQYF. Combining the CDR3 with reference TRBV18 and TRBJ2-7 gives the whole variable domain NAGVMQNPRHLVRRRGQEARLRCSPMKGHSHVYWYRQLPEEGLKFMVYLQKENIIDESGMPKERFSAEFPKEGPSILRIQQVVRGDSAAYFCASSPTSGSKGEQYFGPGTRLTVT.